This T cell receptor beta chain was captured in a study of cytomegalovirus exposure and HLA in healthy donors listed by TCRdb under 2017. With regard to the full study: An earlier analysis of roughly 610 of the donors reported 276 Gb of sequence data and roughly 120 million unique TCR beta sequences obtained from roughly 170 million T cells. Roughly 300 gigabases of sequencing data and tens of millions of unique TCR sequences made up an early release that covered some 640 HLA-typed donors. Among the roughly 390 genotyped donors, around 81% belonged to the genetic ancestry cluster associated with self-reported Caucasian donors. The study aimed to test whether cataloging public T cell receptors could reveal signatures of past pathogen exposure. Using immunosequencing, the study profiled T cell repertoires from 500 to 800 subjects and related those repertoires to cytomegalovirus serostatus. Besides the first cohort of roughly 700 subjects, a separate validation cohort made up of 95 to 150 different subjects was used. To predict cytomegalovirus infection status, the study brought together high-throughput TCR immunosequencing, statistical association of individual TCRs with disease status, and machine learning. In a later analysis, previously published TCR beta repertoires from several hundred donors were re-analyzed and high-resolution HLA genotyping was added so that TCR occurrence patterns could be studied. Rather than drawing on any new phenotypic data, the later analysis identified candidate immune exposures from TCR beta sequences and the way those sequences occurred across donors. In an earlier analysis of about 590 of the donors, high-throughput TCR beta sequencing was used to judge whether each TCR beta V gene segment behaved as functional or pseudogenic. Donor age, sex, ethnicity and CMV serostatus were compiled together with the repertoire data. In a later genetic analysis, genome-wide SNP genotypes for about 55% of the roughly 700 donors were used, and that subset was treated as a discovery cohort. Every repertoire in the discovery cohort had been generated on one and the same sequencing platform. HLA typing covered class I and class II loci at four-digit resolution. Typing coverage differed by locus: A, B, C, DRB1 and DQB1 were typed in roughly 620-630 donors, DQA1 in 500 to 550, DPA1 in over 600, and DPB1 in approximately 450. Four to six DR-DQ haplotypes were handled as single units for association and clustering, since linkage in the cohort was strong. Across 300 to 500 genotyped donors of the cohort, an average of 235,054 unique TCR beta nucleotide sequences per donor were sequenced, and roughly 20% of those sequences were non-productive. Overall results and qualifications from the work: Strong co-occurrence of HLA alleles, especially DR and DQ, made assigning TCR associations to individual alleles difficult. In a later genetic analysis, a missense DCLRE1C variant was associated with V-gene and J-gene trimming of TCR beta chains, and the association was replicated in an independent cohort. A later genetic analysis reported fewer N-insertions in productive TCRs among donors in an Asian-associated ancestry cluster than the roughly 670-donor mean. According to a later analysis, parvovirus B19, influenza, CMV and Epstein-Barr virus appeared linked to several top co-occurrence clusters. Correlated functional status among segregating V segments might reflect linkage disequilibrium, but an unknown experimental factor could not be ruled out. Presence/absence analyses assumed roughly uniform sequencing depth across donors, an assumption that may not hold. CMV serostatus was the only immune exposure information available for the cohort. Specific HLA alleles were associated with around 18,000 TCR beta sequences at a false discovery rate of 0.05 in a later analysis. A cluster of highly shared sequence variants was judged likely to be a technical artifact of the sequencing pipeline. In vitro tests confirmed that a few of the cytomegalovirus-associated TCR beta chains recognize cytomegalovirus antigens. A further reported finding was that TCR beta sequences accurately predicted the HLA-A and HLA-B alleles for most subjects in the first cohort. The classifier was reported to diagnose cytomegalovirus status with high specificity and sensitivity in both the original cohort and the validation cohort. HLA typing was unavailable for some donors at each locus, so association tests used only the typed subset. A later analysis found that HLA-associated TCR beta chains were more clonally expanded and had lower generation probabilities than equally common non-associated chains. In an earlier analysis of over 550 of the donors, most TCR beta V segments were observed in productive rearrangements about 90% or about 30% of the time, broadly matching IMGT annotations. A total of 150 to 200 TCR beta chains were listed by the study as associated with cytomegalovirus. Because the 87-base-pair reads could not distinguish some IMGT-functional V segments, including TRBV6-2 and TRBV6-3, those segments were excluded. It was suggested by the authors that the approach could potentially be generalized to other disease states and immunological phenotypes. The cohort was sequenced for TCR beta chains only, and without alpha or paired-chain data the features that could be detected were limited. Because counts were too low, about 18 rarely observed V segments, including chromosome 9 orphons, were excluded from the earlier analysis of 500 to 700 of the donors. According to a later analysis, TCR association rates differed among HLA loci, with DRB1 alleles showing the most associated TCRs and HLA-C alleles showing the fewest. Most TCR sequences were observed very rarely across donors, whereas some public TCRs were present in many individuals. Most CMV-associated TCR beta chains appeared to be HLA-restricted in a later analysis, and the HLA associations seemed to be driven largely by CMV exposure.

This clone was seen a handful of times. Its binding antigen is unknown. No base-level quality is on record; no much larger clone is a single base apart. The library came from the immunoSEQ multiplex PCR assay. For the multiplex PCR, a mixture combining 60 forward primers for TCR Vbeta segments and 13 reverse primers for TCR Jbeta segments was used. The CDR3 region of rearranged TCR beta genes was amplified from genomic DNA with a multiplex PCR assay. The Illumina HiSeq System was used to sequence the amplified TCR beta libraries as 87-base-pair reads. In the paper's pipeline: Across the 700 or so repertoires, a later analysis counted 60 million to 90 million unique TCR beta chains, around 11 million of which were shared by at least two donors. Raw reads were error-corrected and collapsed into unique sequences with a nearest-neighbor algorithm that merged closely related sequences to remove PCR and sequencing errors. Alignment of CDR3 sequences to IMGT reference sequences was used to assign V, D and J gene segments. For a sequence to be retained, a match of at least six nucleotides was required to both a V gene segment and a J gene segment. Rearrangements were called productive when the CDR3 lacked stop codons and stayed in frame with V and J; all others were non-productive. Following IMGT convention, CDR3 was defined as the stretch from the second conserved V-encoded cysteine up to the conserved J-encoded phenylalanine. The earlier analysis of roughly 590 of the donors excluded any sequence lacking an unambiguous match to a single V gene segment. In an earlier analysis of about 590 of the donors, a V segment was called functional when productive rearrangements were above 56.7%, and segregating when the standard deviation between donors exceeded 5%. A statistical classification framework was built to diagnose cytomegalovirus status from the catalog of TCR beta chain sequences. In a later analysis, V and J genes were assigned by comparing TCR nucleotide sequences against IMGT/GENE-DB human TR gene sequences. Using the TCRdist pipeline, a later analysis assigned CDR3 sequences along with most-parsimonious VDJ recombination scenarios. A later analysis defined each TCR beta chain by its CDR3 amino acid sequence plus V-gene family, and excluded reads lacking a unique V-gene family. As a way to deal with suspected cross-contamination and a sequencing artifact, a later analysis dropped 450 to 700 nucleotide sequences that were highly shared and had low generation probability. A later analysis calculated a clonal expansion index for each public chain from normalized within-repertoire ranks of inferred template counts. A later analysis computed generation probabilities with a VDJ recombination model fitted to out-of-frame rearrangements, and checked the results against IGoR. In a later analysis, hypergeometric tests were used to score TCR-TCR, TCR-HLA and TCR-CMV co-occurrence, with a repertoire-size bias correction applied to TCR pairs. In a later analysis, false discovery rates were estimated by permuting HLA or CMV assignments 20 times. A later analysis grouped co-occurring TCRs with DBSCAN, adding TCRdist sequence similarity when clustering within HLA-allele-positive subsets. Repertoires with fewer than 30,000 or more than 120,000 public chains, plus five repertoires with anomalous nucleotide sharing, were excluded from co-occurrence clustering. Drawn from immuneACCESS, this table holds only the in-frame rearrangements with V and J called that TCRdb kept. Clones are partly lost; checked studies trace under half to an unresolved V gene and leave the rest unexplained. Clone size and V and J calls were adopted from that table, with D and trimming inferred from the DNA. Counted in this sample were more than 90,000 clones; approximately 76% of them appeared once. The ten largest clones capture roughly a sixth of the sample.

The cohort consisted of 650 to 850 healthy bone marrow donors. At the time of sampling, all cohort members were nominally healthy, though unrecorded immune exposures were likely present. The donor tested CMV seropositive and was one of the 289 seropositive cohort members. A peripheral blood sample was provided by each donor, and peripheral blood mononuclear cells were used for TCR beta sequencing. The Qiagen DNeasy Blood Extraction Kit was used to extract genomic DNA from the blood cell samples. The CDR3 covers 16 residues, taking in both the cysteine and the phenylalanine. This entry keeps only the CDR3 DNA: 48 bases, framed from base 1. The germline V gene (reference sequence) sets CDR1 to SGHNT and CDR2 to YYREEE. The trim is 2 bases for V and 5 bases for J, with a gap of 16 bases between the germline ends.

The TCR originated in a man aged 45 to 65 in good health and CMV-seropositive. Material: PBMCs. Recombination joined TRBV5-4 with TRBJ2-2; matching of 7 bases hints at TRBD2 as the D gene. The DNA sequence is given as TGTGCCAGCAGCTTAGATGCGGGGGCCGGGACCGGGGAGCTGTTTTTT. The resulting protein is CASSLDAGAGTGELFF.